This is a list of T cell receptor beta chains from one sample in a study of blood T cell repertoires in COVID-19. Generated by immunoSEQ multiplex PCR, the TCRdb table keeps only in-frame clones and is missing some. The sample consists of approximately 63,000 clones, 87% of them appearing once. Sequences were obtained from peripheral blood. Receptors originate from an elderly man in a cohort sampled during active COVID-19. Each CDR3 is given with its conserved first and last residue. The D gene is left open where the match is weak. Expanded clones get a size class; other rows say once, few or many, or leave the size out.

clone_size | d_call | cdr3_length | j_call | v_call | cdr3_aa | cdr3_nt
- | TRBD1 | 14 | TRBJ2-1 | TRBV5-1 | CASSPGTGSNEQFF | TGCGCCAGCAGCCCGGGGACAGGGTCAAATGAGCAGTTCTTC
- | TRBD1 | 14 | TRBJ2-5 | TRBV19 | CASSRDRARETQYF | TGTGCCAGTAGTAGAGACAGGGCCCGGGAGACCCAGTACTTC
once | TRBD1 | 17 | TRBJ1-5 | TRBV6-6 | CASSPGQLTNSNQPQHF | TGTGCCAGCAGTCCGGGACAGCTTACAAATAGCAATCAGCCCCAGCATTTT
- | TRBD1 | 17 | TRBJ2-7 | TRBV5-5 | CASRPRLGTGNVHEQYF | TGTGCCAGCAGACCACGATTAGGGACAGGCAACGTCCACGAGCAGTACTTC
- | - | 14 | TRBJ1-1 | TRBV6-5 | CASSYGGPDTEAFF | TGTGCCAGCAGTTACGGGGGCCCGGACACTGAAGCTTTCTTT
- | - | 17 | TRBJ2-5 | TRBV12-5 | CASGLVISRRGQETQYF | TGTGCTAGTGGTTTGGTAATTAGTCGGAGGGGTCAAGAGACCCAGTACTTC
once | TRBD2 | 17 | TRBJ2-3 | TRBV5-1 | CASSLGLAGAGTDTQYF | TGCGCCAGCAGCCTGGGACTAGCGGGAGCAGGTACAGATACGCAGTATTTT
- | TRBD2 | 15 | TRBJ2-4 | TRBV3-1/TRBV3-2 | CASSRGGLAKNIQYF | TGTGCCAGCTCCCGGGGGGGTCTAGCCAAAAACATTCAGTACTTC
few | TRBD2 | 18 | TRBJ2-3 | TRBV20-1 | CSASSLAGATYSPDTQYF | TGCAGTGCTAGTAGTCTAGCGGGGGCGACGTATAGCCCAGATACGCAGTATTTT
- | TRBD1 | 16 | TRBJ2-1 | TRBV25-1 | CASSSSGQGSYNEQFF | TGTGCCAGCAGTTCTTCAGGACAGGGATCCTACAATGAGCAGTTCTTC
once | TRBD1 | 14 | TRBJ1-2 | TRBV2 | CASSENRQGSGYTF | TGTGCCAGCAGTGAAAATCGACAGGGAAGTGGCTACACCTTC